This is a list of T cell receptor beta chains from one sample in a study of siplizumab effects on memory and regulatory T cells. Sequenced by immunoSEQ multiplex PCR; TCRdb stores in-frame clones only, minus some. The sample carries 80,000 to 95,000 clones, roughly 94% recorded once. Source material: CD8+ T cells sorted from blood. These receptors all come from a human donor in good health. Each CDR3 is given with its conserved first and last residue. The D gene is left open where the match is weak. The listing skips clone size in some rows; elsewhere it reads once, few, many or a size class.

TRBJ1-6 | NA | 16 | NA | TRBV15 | CATSRNPSGVRSPLHF | TGTGCCACCAGCAGAAATCCTTCAGGGGTTCGGTCACCCCTCCACTTT
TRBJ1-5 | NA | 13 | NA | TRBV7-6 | CASSRDWDQPQHF | TGTGCCAGCAGCCGGGATTGGGATCAGCCCCAGCATTTT
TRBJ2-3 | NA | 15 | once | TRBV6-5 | CASNGLPRLTDTQYF | TGTGCCAGCAATGGGTTGCCTCGCTTGACAGATACGCAGTATTTT
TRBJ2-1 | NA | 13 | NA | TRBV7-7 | CASSLGSGDEQFF | TGTGCTAGCAGCTTAGGTTCCGGGGATGAGCAGTTCTTC
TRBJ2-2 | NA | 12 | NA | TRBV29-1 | CSVEENAGELFF | TGCAGCGTTGAAGAAAATGCCGGGGAGCTGTTTTTT
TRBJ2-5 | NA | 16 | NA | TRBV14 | CASSQDLYHQGETQYF | TGTGCCAGCAGCCAAGATCTCTATCACCAAGGGGAGACCCAGTACTTC
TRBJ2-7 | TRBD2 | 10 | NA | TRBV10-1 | CARGLAGGPF | TGCGCCAGGGGACTAGCGGGAGGTCCTTTC
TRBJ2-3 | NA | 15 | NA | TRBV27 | CASSTSPGATDTQYF | TGTGCCAGCAGTACTTCTCCGGGGGCCACAGATACGCAGTATTTT
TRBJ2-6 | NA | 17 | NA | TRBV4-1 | CASSQEAPLPGANVLTF | TGCGCCAGCAGCCAAGAGGCCCCACTACCTGGGGCCAACGTCCTGACTTTC
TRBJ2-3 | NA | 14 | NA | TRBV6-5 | CASSYGGLPDTQYF | TGTGCCAGCAGTTACGGCGGGCTCCCAGATACGCAGTATTTT
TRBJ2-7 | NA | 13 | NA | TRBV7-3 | CASSSGFRYEQYF | TGTGCCAGCAGCTCGGGGTTCCGGTACGAGCAGTACTTC
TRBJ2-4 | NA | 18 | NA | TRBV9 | CASSVGPRGGVAKNIQYF | TGTGCCAGCAGCGTAGGCCCCCGAGGCGGGGTAGCCAAAAACATTCAGTACTTC
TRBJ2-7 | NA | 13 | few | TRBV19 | CASSQWTGYEQYF | TGTGCCAGTAGTCAATGGACGGGCTACGAGCAGTACTTC
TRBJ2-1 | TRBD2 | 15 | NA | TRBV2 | CASSEGTSEYNEQFF | TGTGCCAGCAGTGAAGGGACTAGCGAGTACAATGAGCAGTTCTTC
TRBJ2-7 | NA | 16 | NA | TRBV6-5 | CASSYSVGLADFEQYF | TGTGCCAGCAGTTACTCGGTAGGCCTGGCCGACTTCGAGCAGTACTTC
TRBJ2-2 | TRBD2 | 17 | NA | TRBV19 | CASSFSLAGVNTGELFF | TGTGCCAGTAGTTTCAGTCTAGCGGGAGTTAACACCGGGGAGCTGTTTTTT
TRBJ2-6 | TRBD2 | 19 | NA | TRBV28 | CASSPTLGLAGGGANVLTF | TGTGCCAGCAGTCCAACATTGGGACTAGCGGGGGGTGGGGCCAACGTCCTGACTTTC
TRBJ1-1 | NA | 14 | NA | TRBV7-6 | CASSFDSSGTEAFF | TGTGCCAGCAGCTTCGACAGCTCGGGGACTGAAGCTTTCTTT
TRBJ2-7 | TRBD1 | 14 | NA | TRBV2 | CARQTGGNSYEQYF | TGTGCCAGACAGACAGGGGGAAACTCCTACGAGCAGTACTTC
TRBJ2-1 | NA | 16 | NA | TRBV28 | CASSLVKGKIGNEQFF | TGTGCCAGCAGTTTGGTGAAGGGTAAGATAGGGAATGAGCAGTTCTTC
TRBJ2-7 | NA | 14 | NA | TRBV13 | CASRPGTALYEQYF | TGTGCCAGCAGGCCCGGGACCGCACTTTACGAGCAGTACTTC
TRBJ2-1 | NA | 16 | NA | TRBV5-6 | CASSLEIQPTYNEQFF | TGTGCCAGCAGCTTGGAGATCCAGCCGACCTACAATGAGCAGTTCTTC
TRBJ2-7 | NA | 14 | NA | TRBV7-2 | CASSLSQSSYEQYF | TGTGCCAGCAGCTTAAGCCAATCCTCCTACGAGCAGTACTTC
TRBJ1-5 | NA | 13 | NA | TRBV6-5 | CASSESGNQPQHF | TGTGCCAGCAGTGAATCGGGCAATCAGCCCCAGCATTTT